The clone carrying this TCR beta chain has only a few counts. No antigen is known for it. The record originates from a study of blood T cells in healthy people across ages. Total RNA extraction produced at least 6 micrograms (per sample) for the study. Combining a sample-barcoded 5' primer with a J-beta primer mix, a second PCR ran for 7 to 11 cycles. The template-switch adaptor was a 5' adaptor with 12 random nucleotides. It tagged each cDNA molecule. TCRdb fed the 5' RACE reads into MiXCR, producing one record per CDR3 protein. The sample shows hundreds of thousands of distinct CDR3 sequences, about 30% of them seen only once. Study-wide results and limits: More naive CD4+ cells and higher diversity were found in long-lived than in aged donors.

The sequence derives from a woman over 75 in good health. The sample comprised blood.

The CDR3 spells CASSLASRLNSNQPQHF. The CDR3 nucleotides read TGTGCCAGCAGCTTAGCCAGTCGGCTTAATAGCAATCAGCCCCAGCATTTT. The gene calls are TRBV7-8 and TRBJ1-5; D call uncertain. Germline lookup yields CDR1 SGHVS and CDR2 FQNEAQ. V lost 0 bases, J lost 0 bases, and 12 bases lay in between. The CDR3 sequence is 17 residues long.